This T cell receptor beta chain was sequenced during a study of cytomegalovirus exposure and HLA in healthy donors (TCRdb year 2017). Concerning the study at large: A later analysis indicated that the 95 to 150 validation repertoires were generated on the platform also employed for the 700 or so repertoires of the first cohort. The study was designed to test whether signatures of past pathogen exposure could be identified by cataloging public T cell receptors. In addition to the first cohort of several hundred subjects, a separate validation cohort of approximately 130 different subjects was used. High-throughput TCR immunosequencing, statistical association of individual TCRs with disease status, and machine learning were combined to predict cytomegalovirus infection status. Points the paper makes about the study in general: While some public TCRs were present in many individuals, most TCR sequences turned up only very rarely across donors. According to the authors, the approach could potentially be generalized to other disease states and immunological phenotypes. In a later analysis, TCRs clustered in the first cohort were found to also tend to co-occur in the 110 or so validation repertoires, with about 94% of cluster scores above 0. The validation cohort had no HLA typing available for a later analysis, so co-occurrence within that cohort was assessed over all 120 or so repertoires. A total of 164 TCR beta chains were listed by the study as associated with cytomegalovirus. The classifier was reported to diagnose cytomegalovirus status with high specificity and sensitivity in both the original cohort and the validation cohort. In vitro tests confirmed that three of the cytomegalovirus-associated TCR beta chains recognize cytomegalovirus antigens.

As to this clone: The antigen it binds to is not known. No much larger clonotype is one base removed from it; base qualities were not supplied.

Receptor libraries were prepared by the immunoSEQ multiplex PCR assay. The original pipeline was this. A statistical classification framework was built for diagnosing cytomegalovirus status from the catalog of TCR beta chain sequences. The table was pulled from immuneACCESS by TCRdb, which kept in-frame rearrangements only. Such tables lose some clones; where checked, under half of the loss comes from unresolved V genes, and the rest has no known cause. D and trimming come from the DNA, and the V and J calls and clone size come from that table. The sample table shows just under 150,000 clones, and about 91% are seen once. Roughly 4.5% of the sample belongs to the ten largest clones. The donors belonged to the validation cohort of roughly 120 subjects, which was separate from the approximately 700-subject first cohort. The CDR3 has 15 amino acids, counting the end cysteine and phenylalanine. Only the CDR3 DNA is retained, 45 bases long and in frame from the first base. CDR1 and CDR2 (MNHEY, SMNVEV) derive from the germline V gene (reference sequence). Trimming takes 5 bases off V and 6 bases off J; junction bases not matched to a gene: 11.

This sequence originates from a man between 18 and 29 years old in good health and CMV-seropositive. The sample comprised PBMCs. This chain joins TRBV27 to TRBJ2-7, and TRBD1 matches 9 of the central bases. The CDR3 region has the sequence CASSAAGQGRGEQYF. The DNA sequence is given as TGTGCCAGCAGTGCCGCGGGACAGGGAAGGGGCGAGCAGTACTTC.